The clone carrying this TCR beta chain was counted a few times. Isolated RNA was reverse transcribed into cDNA used as the sequencing template. This table comes from immunoSEQ multiplex PCR, and its TCRdb copy is limited to in-frame clones, with some not included. The sample consists of under 300,000 clones, roughly 63% of them appearing once. The data derive from a study of CD8+ T cells in alopecia areata. Treatment given: oral pan-JAK inhibitor, 5-10 mg twice daily. Trimming took 4 bases from V and 7 from J, leaving 14 bases between them. Germline CDR1 reads SGHDT; CDR2 reads YYEEEE. CDR3 length equals 14 residues.

The clonotype originates from a human donor with alopecia areata. The chain has TRBV5-6 and TRBJ2-2; perhaps TRBD1 as D (5 bases). This sample comprised CD4+ T cells sorted from blood, obtained at roughly week 52, from a patient treated with tofacitinib. The CDR3 loop is CASSPMTENGELFF. The CDR3, as DNA: TGTGCCAGCAGCCCGATGACAGAAAACGGGGAGCTGTTTTTT.